This paragraph covers one TCR beta chain sequence. The antigen it recognizes is unknown. No base qualities exist here, and no much larger clone lies one base off it. V is trimmed back by 2 bases and J by 3 bases, and the junction contains 14 bases that no gene match accounts for. From the cysteine through the phenylalanine, the CDR3 covers 18 amino acids. The DNA shown is the 54-base CDR3, in frame from base 1. From the germline V gene, CDR1 is MDHEN and CDR2 is SYDVKM. This sample was included in a study of blood T cell repertoires in COVID-19 (dated by TCRdb to 2019 to 2021). Study-wide context: Samples from collaborators originated in the United States, Italy and Spain and spanned both the acute and convalescent phases of COVID-19. Deeply sampled blood TCRbeta repertoires from subjects exposed to, actively infected with, or recovered from COVID-19 were included in the dataset. Where available, HLA class I and class II types were taken from metadata supplied by the sample provider and were not determined by assay-based typing. The repertoires were made available in a free public database intended to serve as a resource for research on the immune response to SARS-CoV-2. A de-identified subject ID, COVID-19 status, age in years and sex were almost always included in the sample metadata. The samples were drawn from the first 160 participants of the ongoing ImmuneRACE study and from over a thousand subjects provided by 6 global collaborators. The material from the prospective study consisted of cDNA or gDNA derived from T cells, B-cell-depleted T cells, or PBMCs. General study outcomes and caveats: The amount of clinical and demographic metadata varied by source and participant and was provided uncurated.

One collaborating source in Seattle enrolled patients during active infection and followed them longitudinally through the course of disease. Whole blood was collected in K2EDTA tubes by collaborating institutions according to the institutions' own protocols. For TCRbeta analysis, collaborators shipped samples as frozen whole blood, isolated PBMCs, or DNA extracted from either of those sample types. The immunoSEQ Assay, a bias-controlled multiplex PCR, was used to amplify TCRbeta CDR3 regions from genomic DNA. As for the authors' bioinformatics: Nucleated cell counts per sample were estimated from amplification of reference gene primers within the assay. Sequence reads were collapsed and filtered to measure the absolute abundance of every unique TCRbeta CDR3 rearrangement. For each sample, productive Simpson clonality was calculated by taking the square root of Simpson's diversity index across productive rearrangements. This immuneACCESS table, as held by TCRdb, lists in-frame sequences with V and J called but not all clones. Of the missing ones, under half trace to an unresolved V gene in checked studies; the others have no known cause. The V and J calls and clone size were taken over from that table, and D and trimming were inferred from the DNA. The sample table holds just over 250,000 clones, of which around 92% were seen once. Of the sample, roughly 2.7% is held by the ten largest clones.

This sequence originates from a person under 35 with COVID-19, enrolled during active disease. Sequenced sample: peripheral blood. The chain is made from TRBV28 and TRBJ1-1, with 8 bases in between that match TRBD1. For the CDR3, the sequence is CASSLVVSGQGGDTEAFF. The DNA sequence follows: TGTGCCAGCAGTTTAGTTGTCTCCGGACAGGGTGGTGACACTGAAGCTTTCTTT.